These 20 T cell receptor beta chains share one sample of origin, sequenced in a study of T cell repertoires in cytomegalovirus infection. TCRdb called the reads again in MiXCR, with one record for every CDR3 protein. The sample holds roughly 500,000 distinct CDR3 sequences, 10% to 12% seen once. The sample taken for sequencing was PBMCs. The source of these receptors is a human donor in good health (CMV status not recorded). Some clones in this sample may be carry-over from other donors' samples.

This clonotype has at least ten counts. The chain is built from TRBV28 and TRBJ2-5; no clear D gene. Trimming shortened V by 6 bases and J by 4 bases, and 15 bases separated the two germline ends. CDR1 is MDHEN and CDR2 is SYDVKM in the germline V gene. The length of the CDR3 is 14 residues. The CDR3 spells CASRLNEARETQYF. CDR3 DNA sequence: TGTGCCAGCAGGCTGAACGAAGCTCGAGAGACCCAGTACTTC.

Many counts were recorded for this clonotype. The CDR3 here is CASSLEIGYEQYF. The CDR3, as DNA: TGTGCCAGCAGCTTAGAGATAGGCTACGAGCAGTACTTC. The chain links TRBV7-2 to TRBJ2-7; D is uncertain. Trimming took 1 base from V and 3 from J, leaving 7 bases between them. The CDR3 extends over 13 amino acids. The germline V gene has CDR1 SGHTA and CDR2 FQGNSA. The full variable domain, completed using reference TRBV7-2 and TRBJ2-7, is GAGVSQSPSNKVTEKGKDVELRCDPISGHTALYWYRQSLGQGLEFLIYFQGNSAPDKSGLPSDRFSAERTGGSVSTLTIQRTQQEDSAVYLCASSLEIGYEQYFGPGTRLTVT.

The V call is TRBV5-1, the J call TRBJ2-5, with 9 bases identical to TRBD1. From germline, CDR1 is SGHRS and CDR2 YFSETQ. The CDR3 contains 15 residues. The V and J ends lost 5 bases and 2 bases, in that order; junction bases with no gene match: 7. Here the CDR3 reads CASSRDREGQETQYF. In nucleotides, the CDR3 is TGCGCCAGCAGTCGGGACAGGGAAGGTCAAGAGACCCAGTACTTC.

In this sample, this clonotype turned up many times. The rearrangement links TRBV7-2 to TRBJ2-3, with a weak D call TRBD2 (6 bases). Germline CDR1 is SGHTA and CDR2 is FQGNSA. V lost 5 bases and J 4 bases, leaving 10 bases between the germline ends. The CDR3 runs 13 residues. In DNA form, the CDR3 reads TGTGCCAGCAGCGGGAGGAGGGCAGATACGCAGTATTTT. Translating it yields CASSGRRADTQYF. Using reference TRBV7-2 and TRBJ2-3 for the parts outside the CDR3, the full variable domain is GAGVSQSPSNKVTEKGKDVELRCDPISGHTALYWYRQSLGQGLEFLIYFQGNSAPDKSGLPSDRFSAERTGGSVSTLTIQRTQQEDSAVYLCASSGRRADTQYFGPGTRLTVL.

This clonotype came up a few times. The chain combines TRBV6-1 with TRBJ2-5; D is possibly TRBD1 (5 bases). Germline CDR1 MNHNS, CDR2 SASEGT. CDR3 length equals 14 residues. Deletions cut 6 bases from V and 1 base from J, with 12 bases between. In DNA, the CDR3 is TGTGCCAGCAGCCGCCCAGGGATCCAAGAGACCCAGTACTTC. Encoded protein: CASSRPGIQETQYF.

This clonotype was seen many times. The chain carries TRBV7-6 and TRBJ1-3; 8 nucleotides match TRBD1. CDR1 is SGHVS, CDR2 FNYEAQ, per germline. The CDR3 totals 16 residues. The trim removed 5 bases at V and 4 bases at J, leaving 10 bases unmatched. CDR3 bases: TGTGCCAGCAGCCCCGGACAGGGTTATTCGGGAAACACCATATATTTT. This codes for CASSPGQGYSGNTIYF.

The table lists this clonotype with many counts. The CDR3 is CASRGGQALYSNQPQHF. The CDR3 nucleotides are TGTGCCAGCAGGGGGGGACAGGCGCTTTATAGCAATCAGCCCCAGCATTTT. The chain employs TRBV12-3 or TRBV12-4 and TRBJ1-5; TRBD1 matches 8 bases. The ends lost 6 bases at V and 0 bases at J; junction bases unmatched: 10. This CDR3 contains 17 residues.

This clonotype appeared once. A much larger clone is a single base away; this may be a read error. This chain uses TRBV4-1 with TRBJ1-4; no firm D call. Trimming took off 0 bases at V and 7 bases at J, with 12 bases between the two ends. The CDR3 loop spans 15 amino acids. CDR1 is MGHRA, CDR2 YSYEKL, per germline. The CDR3 region is CASSQDVGRSEKLFF. Written as DNA, the CDR3 is TGCGCCAGCAGCCAAGATGTCGGAAGGAGTGAAAAACTGTTTTTT.

In its sample, this clonotype was seen a few times. The chain recombines TRBV2 with TRBJ2-3; 11 bases are shared with TRBD2. V trimming: 8 bases; J trimming: 5 bases; junction bases outside the gene matches: 3. Germline-derived CDR1 and CDR2 are SNHLY and FYNNEI. The CDR3 runs to 13 residues. The DNA of the CDR3 is TGTGCCAGCCTAGCGGGAGGAAGAGATACGCAGTATTTT. As protein: CASLAGGRDTQYF.

This clonotype occurred many times. The V and J genes are TRBV12-3 or TRBV12-4 and TRBJ1-1; no clear D. This CDR3 has 13 amino acids. V dropped 3 bases and J dropped 1 base, with 6 bases sitting between them. Here the CDR3 reads CASSFHGNTEAFF. Written as DNA, the CDR3 is TGTGCCAGCAGTTTTCACGGGAACACTGAAGCTTTCTTT.

This clonotype was found many times. The chain couples TRBV7-9 to TRBJ2-2; TRBD2 agrees at 8 bases. This CDR3 is built from 19 residues. Looked up from germline, CDR1 is SEHNR and CDR2 is FQNEAQ (reference sequence). V shed 8 bases, J shed 5 bases, and the junction held 22 bases outside the gene matches. The CDR3 bases are TGTGCCAGCCGCCAAAGTCTAGTCGAAGCGGGAGTACGTACCGGGGAGCTGTTTTTT. Its protein is CASRQSLVEAGVRTGELFF.

The table lists this clonotype with many counts. The chain uses TRBV7-9 and TRBJ1-1; D gene uncertain. This CDR3 spans 13 amino acids. Germline CDR1 reads SEHNR; CDR2 reads FQNEAQ (reference sequence). V dropped 4 bases and J dropped 1 base, with 7 bases sitting between them. The CDR3 DNA reads as TGTGCCAGCAGCTCCCGGTCGAACACTGAAGCTTTCTTT. This translates into CASSSRSNTEAFF.

Regarding this clonotype: A read error is possible here, since a much larger clone lies one base away. This rearrangement joins TRBV5-1 to TRBJ2-5; the D is unclear. V lost 7 bases to trimming and J lost 2 bases, with 18 bases between them. CDR3 size: 15 residues. The germline gives CDR1 SGHRS, CDR2 YFSETQ. For the CDR3, the DNA is TGCGCCAGCTCCTCCTCTATCGGCAGGCAAGAGACCCAGTACTTC. This sequence encodes CASSSSIGRQETQYF.

This clonotype appeared many times. The chain couples TRBV11-2 to TRBJ1-5; D gene unclear. This CDR3 contains 14 residues. V was pared by 2 bases and J by 4 bases, with 9 bases between. In germline, CDR1 is SGHAT, CDR2 FQNNGV. Written as DNA, the CDR3 is TGTGCCAGCAGCTTAAGCCTAAATAATCAGCCCCAGCATTTT. Protein: CASSLSLNNQPQHF.

This clonotype was seen at least ten times. V and J are TRBV28 and TRBJ2-5; 7 positions match TRBD1. In germline, CDR1 is MDHEN, CDR2 SYDVKM. J lost 5 bases, V lost 0 bases, and 6 bases had no gene match. This CDR3 contains 15 residues. CDR3 DNA: TGTGCCAGCAGTTTATGGCCAAGGGGGCAGGAGACCCAGTACTTC. Protein product: CASSLWPRGQETQYF.

This clonotype appeared a few times. The chain links TRBV18 to TRBJ1-1, with 8 bases aligning to TRBD1. The V segment lost 4 bases and the J segment 2 bases; nucleotides outside the gene matches: 9. Germline-derived CDR1 and CDR2 are KGHSH and LQKENI. The CDR3 contains 16 residues. CDR3 DNA: TGTGCCAGCTCACGAGGAGTTCCAGGGGGCAACACTGAAGCTTTCTTT. Its protein product is CASSRGVPGGNTEAFF.

This rearrangement joins TRBV28 to TRBJ2-1; the match to TRBD2 covers 10 bases. The CDR3 loop spans 15 amino acids. Germline loops: CDR1 MDHEN, CDR2 SYDVKM. CDR3 sequence: CATLSGTSVDNEQFF. The CDR3 DNA reads as TGTGCAACCCTATCCGGGACTAGCGTAGACAATGAGCAGTTCTTC.

At least ten counts were recorded for this clonotype. CDR3 DNA: TGTGCCACAGGCAGGACAGCTAACACCGGGGAGCTGTTTTTT. Translating gives CATGRTANTGELFF. V is TRBV24-1 and J is TRBJ2-2; tentative D call: TRBD1 (6 bases). Germline V gene data show CDR1 as KGHDR and CDR2 as SFDVKD. CDR3 length equals 14 residues. V lost 10 bases to trimming and J lost 2 bases, with 13 bases between them.

This clonotype was found many times. The genes are TRBV7-9 and TRBJ2-1; tentatively, D is TRBD2 (6 bases). The germline V gene encodes CDR1 SEHNR and CDR2 FQNEAQ (reference sequence). The CDR3 contains 15 residues. Trimming pared 2 bases from V and 11 bases from J, leaving 19 bases between. The CDR3, as DNA: TGTGCCAGCAGCTTAAGCCAGGCTCCGGGGGATAAGCAGTTCTTC. It is translated as CASSLSQAPGDKQFF.

There are a few counts of this clonotype. The chain combines TRBV12-3 or TRBV12-4 with TRBJ2-3; 10 bases line up with TRBD2. The ends lost 6 bases at V and 0 bases at J; junction bases unmatched: 6. The CDR3 has 16 amino acids. This chain's CDR3 is CASRMSGRASTDTQYF. The CDR3 coding sequence is TGTGCCAGCAGGATGAGCGGGAGGGCTAGCACAGATACGCAGTATTTT.